This TCR beta chain was profiled in a study of blood T cell repertoires in COVID-19. At the level of the study: Material from acute and convalescent COVID-19 was sourced from the United States, Italy and Spain. The cDNA or gDNA used as material had been derived from T cells, B-cell-depleted T cells, or PBMCs.

Germline V gene sequence: CDR1 LNHDA, CDR2 SQIVND (reference sequence). This CDR3 spans 15 amino acids. V shed 4 bases, J shed 1 base, and the junction held 2 bases outside the gene matches. Libraries were prepared by immunoSEQ multiplex PCR; TCRdb keeps only in-frame clonotypes and omits some of them. There are roughly 64,000 clones in the sample; 65% to 90% occur only once, and roughly 3.2% lies in the top ten. This clone has just a few counts. The source of this sequence is a man aged 45-60 years with active COVID-19. The chain has TRBV19 and TRBJ1-5; 9 positions match TRBD1. The source material was peripheral blood. The CDR3 protein is CASSRDRGSNQPQHF. CDR3 coding DNA: TGTGCCAGTAGTAGAGACAGGGGGAGCAATCAGCCCCAGCATTTT.